This T cell receptor beta chain was observed in a study of blood T cell repertoires in COVID-19. Overall study context: PBMCs, B-cell-depleted T cells, or T cells were the source of the cDNA or gDNA that made up the material.

Per the authors' pipeline: Reference gene primers were amplified, and this amplification served to estimate nucleated cell counts. Here immunoSEQ multiplex PCR was the method, and the copy in TCRdb shows in-frame clones only, minus some. The V and J calls and clone size were taken over from that table, and D and trimming were inferred from the DNA. Here the sample spans approximately 260,000 clones, approximately 84% being singletons. Researchers sorted participants into cohorts using their self-reported clinical history. This clonotype was sampled from a woman aged 40 to 50 with acute COVID-19. What was sequenced was PBMCs or T cells enriched from blood (not recorded which).

The DNA of the CDR3 is TGTGCCAGCAGTCGTACCGGGACAGGGGGGGAAAAACTGTTTTTT. Its translation: CASSRTGTGGEKLFF. The chain carries TRBV6-2 or TRBV6-3 and TRBJ1-4; 11 bases are a match to TRBD1. V gave up 5 bases and J gave up 8 bases; unmatched junction bases: 7. The germline gives CDR1 MNHEY, CDR2 SVGEGT. This CDR3 is 15 amino acids long.